These 20 T cell receptor beta chains were all obtained from the same sample, sequenced in a study of T cell repertoires in cytomegalovirus infection (dated by TCRdb to between 2018 and 2021). These receptors' targets are unknown. Instrument on record: Illumina HiSeq 1500. TCRdb ran its own pipeline on the public reads, namely fastp trimming at Q25 and MiXCR clone calling, and kept in-frame beta chains. All rows with the same CDR3 protein become a single entry with the most common DNA and genes. The sample table records around 120,000 distinct CDR3 sequences; around 25% of these occur just once. The biggest ten clones account for approximately 35% of the sample. What was sequenced was PBMCs, sequenced either directly or after in vitro stimulation (not recorded which). These receptors came from a human donor in good health (CMV status not recorded). Some clones in this sample may be carry-over from other donors' samples.

This clonotype was observed many times. The J gene is TRBJ2-4, the V gene TRBV7-2, with TRBD2 identical over 10 bases. Trimming removed 4 bases from V and 0 bases from J; junction bases left unmatched: 6. CDR3 length: 17 residues. Germline loops: CDR1 SGHTA, CDR2 FQGNSA. The CDR3: CASSWGGLAAAKNIQYF. The CDR3 bases are TGTGCCAGCAGCTGGGGCGGACTAGCGGCAGCCAAAAACATTCAGTACTTC.

The chain uses TRBV28 and TRBJ2-7; the match to TRBD2 covers 9 bases. Germline loops: CDR1 MDHEN, CDR2 SYDVKM. The CDR3 totals 16 residues. Losses at the gene ends were 7 bases for V and 6 bases for J; bases not matched to a gene: 16. The CDR3 region is CASTGGEAGGWVEQYF. The CDR3 DNA follows: TGTGCCAGCACCGGAGGAGAGGCGGGAGGGTGGGTCGAGCAGTACTTC.

V gene TRBV5-5 combines with J gene TRBJ2-7, with D unresolved. Germline assignment: CDR1 SGHKS and CDR2 YYEKEE (reference sequence). The CDR3 runs to 16 residues. Trimming left V 1 base short and J 5 bases short, with 19 bases between. CDR3: CASSLIPTPQVHEQYV. CDR3 bases: TGTGCCAGCAGCTTGATCCCCACCCCCCAGGTGCACGAGCAGTACGTC.

This clonotype appeared many times. V gene TRBV7-8 combines with J gene TRBJ1-4; a weak D match, TRBD1 (5 bases). Trimming pared 6 bases from V and 6 bases from J, leaving 20 bases between. Germline V gene lookup returns CDR1 SGHVS and CDR2 FQNEAQ. The CDR3 extends over 16 amino acids. As DNA, the CDR3 is TGTGCCAGCAGTTTCTGGGACTCTCCCCAGTATGAAAAACTGTTTTTT. Protein product: CASSFWDSPQYEKLFF.

The chain combines TRBV6-2 or TRBV6-3 with TRBJ2-7; a possible D gene is TRBD1 (6 bases). V lost 4 bases and J lost 2, with 9 bases in between. Germline CDR1 and CDR2: MNHEY and SVGEGT. This CDR3 has 13 residues. Written as DNA, the CDR3 is TGTGCCAGCAGTTTCAGGGGACCCTACGAGCAGTACGTC. It specifies CASSFRGPYEQYV.

The chain links TRBV4-1 to TRBJ2-5; D is undetermined. Germline values: CDR1 MGHRA, CDR2 YSYEKL. Trimming stripped 1 base from V and 2 bases from J, with 11 bases between. This CDR3 comprises 15 residues. CDR3 DNA: TGCGCCAGCAGCCAAGGTCTTCAGAGACAAGAGACCCAGTACTTC. Residues: CASSQGLQRQETQYF.

The chain employs TRBV6-2 or TRBV6-3 and TRBJ1-2; the match to TRBD1 covers 8 bases. The CDR3 loop spans 16 amino acids. The germline gives CDR1 MNHEY, CDR2 SVGEGT. V gave up 6 bases and J gave up 6 bases; unmatched junction bases: 15. DNA of the CDR3: TGTGCCAGCAGCCCTGCCCCAGGGGGCGATTACAATGGCTACACCTTC. Amino acid sequence: CASSPAPGGDYNGYTF.

This clonotype was observed at least ten times. The chain employs TRBV7-2 and TRBJ2-7; D call uncertain. Germline CDR1 reads SGHTA; CDR2 reads FQGNSA. Trimming removed 0 bases from V and 4 bases from J, with 13 bases in between. The CDR3 is 15 residues long. Here the CDR3 DNA reads TGTGCCAGCAGCTTAGCCTCAAATCCGGATTACGAGCAGTACTTC. It is translated as CASSLASNPDYEQYF.

The table lists this clonotype with many counts. The rearrangement links TRBV7-2 to TRBJ2-7, with D perhaps TRBD2 (6 bases). Trimming took off 5 bases at V and 4 bases at J, with 9 bases between the two ends. The CDR3 has 12 residues. Germline lookup yields CDR1 SGHTA and CDR2 FQGNSA. This chain's CDR3 is CASSPGLYEQYF. The DNA of the CDR3 is TGTGCCAGCAGCCCGGGACTTTACGAGCAGTACTTC.

There are a few counts of this clonotype. V and J are TRBV7-9 and TRBJ1-3; 8 bases match TRBD1. The CDR3 extends over 15 amino acids. CDR1 and CDR2 from the germline V gene are SEHNR and FQNEAQ (reference sequence). V trimming: 6 bases; J trimming: 2 bases; junction bases outside the gene matches: 6. The CDR3: CASSGQGTAGNTIYF. The CDR3, as DNA: TGTGCCAGCAGTGGACAGGGTACGGCTGGAAACACCATATATTTT.

The V call is TRBV10-3, the J call TRBJ2-5; unclear D gene. The germline V and J ends were trimmed by 10 bases and 5 bases, with 14 bases remaining between them. The germline V gene has CDR1 ENHRY and CDR2 SYGVKD. The CDR3 extends over 12 amino acids. The DNA for the CDR3 is TGTGCCACCCACTTGCTCCTGGAGACCCAGTACTTC. Protein: CATHLLLETQYF.

The rearrangement uses TRBV6-2 or TRBV6-3 and TRBJ2-1; no clear D gene. The CDR3 runs to 14 residues. The ends were cut back, 1 base at V and 0 bases at J, with 4 bases in the middle. The germline CDR1 and CDR2 sequences are MNHEY and SVGEGT. The CDR3 nucleotides are TGTGCCAGCAGTTACTTTGGCTCCTACAATGAGCAGTTCTTC. The encoded protein is CASSYFGSYNEQFF.

V gene TRBV12-3 or TRBV12-4 combines with J gene TRBJ2-4; D remains unclear. V was shortened by 2 bases and J by 0 bases, with 5 bases between the two germline ends. This CDR3 has 14 residues. CDR3 amino acids: CASSLSIAKNIQYF. CDR3 coding DNA: TGTGCCAGCAGTTTATCGATAGCCAAAAACATTCAGTACTTC.

The rearrangement joins TRBV29-1 to TRBJ2-1, with D unclear. Germline assignment: CDR1 SQVTM and CDR2 ANQGSEA. CDR3 length: 11 residues. Trimming left V 6 bases short and J 8 bases short, with 11 bases between. CDR3 DNA: TGCAGCGTCGAGGACCGAGATGAGCAGTTCTTC. The encoded protein is CSVEDRDEQFF.

This clonotype was seen a handful of times. This sequence joins TRBV7-3 and TRBJ2-2; 9 positions agree with TRBD2. V shed 6 bases and J 4 bases; nucleotides not matched to a gene: 6. Germline CDR1 is SGHTA and CDR2 is FQGTGA. This CDR3 contains 15 residues. The CDR3 nucleotides read TGTGCCAGCAGTGAGACTAGCGGTGCCACCGGGGAGCTGTTTTTT. Encoded protein: CASSETSGATGELFF.

This clonotype was seen only a few times. The V gene is TRBV28, the J gene TRBJ1-1; perhaps TRBD1 as D (5 bases). V was clipped by 3 bases and J by 8 bases, with 16 bases between them. Germline-derived CDR1 and CDR2 are MDHEN and SYDVKM. CDR3 length: 14 amino acids. The chain's CDR3 is CASSFVGTLGEAFF. The DNA for the CDR3 is TGTGCCAGCAGTTTCGTAGGGACGCTAGGGGAAGCTTTCTTT.

The V gene is TRBV7-8, the J gene TRBJ2-2; maybe TRBD1 (6 bases). Germline CDR1 SGHVS, CDR2 FQNEAQ. V was cut by 10 bases and J by 2 bases, with 17 bases left in between. This CDR3 contains 15 residues. The CDR3 is CAIALARGNTGELFF. The CDR3 DNA sequence: TGTGCCATCGCCTTGGCCAGGGGAAACACCGGGGAGCTGTTTTTT. The variable domain in full, completed from reference TRBV7-8 and TRBJ2-2, reads GAGVSQSPRYKVAKRGQDVALRCDPISGHVSLFWYQQALGQGPEFLTYFQNEAQLDKSGLPSDRFFAERPEGSVSTLKIQRTQQEDSAVYLCAIALARGNTGELFFGEGSRLTVL.

This clonotype was counted only a few times. The chain couples TRBV2 to TRBJ1-3; no firm D call. Trimming shortened V by 1 base and J by 2 bases, and 3 bases separated the two germline ends. Per germline, CDR1 SNHLY and CDR2 FYNNEI. This CDR3 region has 13 residues. The CDR3 region is CASSEDAGNTIYF. CDR3 in DNA: TGTGCCAGCAGTGAAGACGCTGGAAACACCATATATTTT.

This clonotype came up many times. DNA of the CDR3: TGTGCCAGCAGCCTCATTAATTCACCCCTCCACTTT. It codes for CASSLINSPLHF. This chain links TRBV7-2 with TRBJ1-6, with D unresolved. Trimming cost V 5 bases and J 6 bases, with 5 bases left between them. The CDR3 spans 12 residues. Germline V gives CDR1 SGHTA, CDR2 FQGNSA.

The rearrangement joins TRBV7-2 to TRBJ2-5; 12 bases are shared with TRBD1. Germline CDR1 is SGHTA and CDR2 is FQGNSA. V trimming: 5 bases; J trimming: 7 bases; junction bases outside the gene matches: 11. This CDR3 has 16 amino acids. This CDR3 is CASSPGGQGAVGTQYF. CDR3 nucleotides: TGTGCCAGCAGCCCTGGGGGACAGGGGGCGGTCGGGACCCAGTACTTC.